This entry lists 3 T cell receptor beta chains sequenced from one sample in a study of T cell repertoires in cytomegalovirus infection. TCRdb ran MiXCR on the reads and lists one entry per CDR3 protein. The data contain approximately 990,000 distinct CDR3 sequences, around 31% of them singletons. These TCRs' antigens remain unknown. The specimen comprised cultured CD8+ T cells from PBMCs, sampled from culture after CMV antigen stimulation. These receptor sequences come from a human donor in good health (CMV status not recorded). Some clones in this sample may be carry-over from other donors' samples.

This clonotype has only one observation. V is TRBV28 and J is TRBJ2-1, with D hard to call. Germline-derived CDR1 and CDR2 are MDHEN and SYDVKM. V lost 5 bases to trimming and J lost 12 bases, with 14 bases between them. The CDR3 has 12 residues. The CDR3 sequence is CASSNEPVGQFF. The CDR3 bases are TGTGCCAGCAGTAACGAGCCTGTAGGGCAGTTCTTC.

The rearrangement links TRBV2 to TRBJ2-5; a possible D gene is TRBD1 (5 bases). From germline, CDR1 is SNHLY and CDR2 FYNNEI. V lost 4 bases to trimming and J lost 3 bases, with 12 bases between them. The CDR3 loop spans 14 amino acids. CDR3 protein: CASSVYGAKETQYF. CDR3 DNA sequence: TGTGCCAGCAGTGTTTATGGGGCCAAAGAGACCCAGTACTTC.

This sequence joins TRBV7-9 and TRBJ2-1; TRBD1 matches 10 bases. With 5 bases clipped from V and 8 bases from J, the junction kept 6 bases outside the gene matches. Germline V CDR1 and CDR2: SEHNR, FQNEAQ (reference sequence). The CDR3 has 14 residues. The CDR3 sequence: CASSVRTGGHEQFF. CDR3 in DNA: TGTGCCAGCAGCGTAAGGACAGGGGGTCATGAGCAGTTCTTC. Filled out from reference TRBV7-9 and TRBJ2-1, the complete variable domain reads DTGVSQNPRHKITKRGQNVTFRCDPISEHNRLYWYRQTLGQGPEFLTYFQNEAQLEKSRLLSDRFSAERPKGSFSTLEIQRTEQGDSAMYLCASSVRTGGHEQFFGPGTRLTVL.